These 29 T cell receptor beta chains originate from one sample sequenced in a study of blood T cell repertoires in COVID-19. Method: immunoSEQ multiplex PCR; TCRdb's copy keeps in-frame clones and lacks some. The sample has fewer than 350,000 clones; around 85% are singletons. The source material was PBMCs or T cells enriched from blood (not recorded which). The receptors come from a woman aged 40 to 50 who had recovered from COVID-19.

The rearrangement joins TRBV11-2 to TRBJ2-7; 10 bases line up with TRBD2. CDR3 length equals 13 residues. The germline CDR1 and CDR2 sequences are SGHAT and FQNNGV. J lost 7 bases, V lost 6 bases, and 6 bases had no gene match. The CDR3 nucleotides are TGTGCCAGCAGTCAAAGAGCGGGAGGGGAGCAGTACTTC. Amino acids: CASSQRAGGEQYF. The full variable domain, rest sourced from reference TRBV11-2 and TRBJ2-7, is EAGVAQSPRYKIIEKRQSVAFWCNPISGHATLYWYQQILGQGPKLLIQFQNNGVVDDSQLPKDRFSAERLKGVDSTLKIQPAKLEDSAVYLCASSQRAGGEQYFGPGTRLTVT.

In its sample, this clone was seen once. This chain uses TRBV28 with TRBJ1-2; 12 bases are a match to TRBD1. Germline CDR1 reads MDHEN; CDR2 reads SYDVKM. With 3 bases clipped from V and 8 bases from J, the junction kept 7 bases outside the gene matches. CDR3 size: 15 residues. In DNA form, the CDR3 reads TGTGCCAGCAGTTTTCCGGGACAGGGGGCGCGGGGCTACACCTTC. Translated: CASSFPGQGARGYTF.

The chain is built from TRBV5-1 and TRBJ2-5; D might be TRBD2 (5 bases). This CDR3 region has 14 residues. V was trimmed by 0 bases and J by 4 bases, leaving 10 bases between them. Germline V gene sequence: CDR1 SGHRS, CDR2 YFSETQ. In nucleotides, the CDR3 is TGCGCCAGCAGCTTGGCCCTTCGGGGAGAGACCCAGTACTTC. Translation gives CASSLALRGETQYF.

CDR3 in amino acids: CASSRRGGEDEQFF. CDR3 coding DNA: TGTGCCAGCAGCCGTAGGGGGGGAGAGGATGAGCAGTTCTTC. The chain links TRBV7-9 to TRBJ2-1; a possible D gene is TRBD2 (7 bases). Germline V gives CDR1 SEHNR, CDR2 FQNEAQ (reference sequence). Trimming stripped 5 bases from V and 8 bases from J, with 16 bases between. CDR3 length: 14 residues.

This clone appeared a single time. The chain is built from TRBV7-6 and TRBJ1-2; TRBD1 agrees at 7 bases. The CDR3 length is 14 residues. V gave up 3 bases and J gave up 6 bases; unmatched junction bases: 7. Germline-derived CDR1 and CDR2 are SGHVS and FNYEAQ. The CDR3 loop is CASSLKRTGDGYTF. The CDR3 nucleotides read TGTGCCAGCAGCTTGAAGCGGACAGGAGATGGCTACACCTTC.

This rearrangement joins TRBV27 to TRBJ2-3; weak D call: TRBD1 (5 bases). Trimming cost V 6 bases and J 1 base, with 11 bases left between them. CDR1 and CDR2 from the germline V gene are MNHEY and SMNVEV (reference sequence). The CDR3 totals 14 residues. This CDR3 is CASRLGDGTDTQYF. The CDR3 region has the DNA TGTGCCAGCAGGCTAGGGGATGGCACAGATACGCAGTATTTT.

In DNA, the CDR3 is TGTGCCAGCAGCTATCCGGGGGAGTTCTATGGCTACACCTTC. Encoded protein: CASSYPGEFYGYTF. The V gene is TRBV5-8, the J gene TRBJ1-2; D perhaps matches TRBD1 (5 bases). The CDR3 extends over 14 amino acids. Per germline, CDR1 SGHTS and CDR2 YDEGEE. Trimming took 3 bases from V and 4 from J, leaving 13 bases between them.

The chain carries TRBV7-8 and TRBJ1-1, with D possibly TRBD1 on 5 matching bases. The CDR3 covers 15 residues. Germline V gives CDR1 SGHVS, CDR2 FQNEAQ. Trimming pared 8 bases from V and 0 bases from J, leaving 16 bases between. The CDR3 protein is CASGSSRVMNTEAFF. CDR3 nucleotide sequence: TGTGCCAGCGGGTCATCCAGGGTGATGAACACTGAAGCTTTCTTT.

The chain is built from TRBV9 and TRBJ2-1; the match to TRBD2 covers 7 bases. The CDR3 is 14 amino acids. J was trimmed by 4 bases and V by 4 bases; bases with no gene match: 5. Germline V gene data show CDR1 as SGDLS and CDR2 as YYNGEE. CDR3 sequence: CASSPGLSYNEQFF. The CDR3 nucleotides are TGTGCCAGCAGCCCGGGACTATCTTACAATGAGCAGTTCTTC.

CDR3 nucleotide sequence: TGCGCCAGCAGCTTGTTGGAGGGAAGGACTGAAGCTTTCTTT. This translates into CASSLLEGRTEAFF. The genes are TRBV5-1 and TRBJ1-1; D uncertain. From germline, CDR1 is SGHRS and CDR2 YFSETQ. Trimming removed 1 base at V and 5 bases at J, with 12 bases between. This CDR3 has 14 residues.

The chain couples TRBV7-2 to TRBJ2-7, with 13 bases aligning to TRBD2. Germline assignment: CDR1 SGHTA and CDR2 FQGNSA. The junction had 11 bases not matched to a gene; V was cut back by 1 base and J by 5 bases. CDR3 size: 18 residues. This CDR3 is CASSLGIRTSGSRNEQYF. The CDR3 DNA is TGTGCCAGCAGCTTAGGAATAAGGACTAGCGGGAGTAGAAACGAGCAGTACTTC.

CDR3 nucleotide sequence: TGTGCTAGTGGAACTAGGGACAGCTCCTACGAGCAGTACTTC. This gives the protein CASGTRDSSYEQYF. The genes are TRBV12-5 and TRBJ2-7; 7 bases match TRBD1. The length of the CDR3 is 14 residues. Trimming removed 6 bases from V and 0 bases from J; junction bases left unmatched: 5. Per germline, CDR1 LGHNT and CDR2 FRNRAP.

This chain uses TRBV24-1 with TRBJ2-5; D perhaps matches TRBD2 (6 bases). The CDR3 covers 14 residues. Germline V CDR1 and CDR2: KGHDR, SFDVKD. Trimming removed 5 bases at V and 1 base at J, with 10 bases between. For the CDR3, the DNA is TGTGCCACCAGTGGCGCCGGGGGCCAAGAGACCCAGTACTTC. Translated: CATSGAGGQETQYF.

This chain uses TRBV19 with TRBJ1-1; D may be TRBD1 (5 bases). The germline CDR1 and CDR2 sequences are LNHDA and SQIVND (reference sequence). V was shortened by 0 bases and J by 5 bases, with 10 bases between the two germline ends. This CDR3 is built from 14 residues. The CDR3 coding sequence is TGTGCCAGTAGTATAGACAGGGTCCCGACTGAAGCTTTCTTT. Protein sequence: CASSIDRVPTEAFF.

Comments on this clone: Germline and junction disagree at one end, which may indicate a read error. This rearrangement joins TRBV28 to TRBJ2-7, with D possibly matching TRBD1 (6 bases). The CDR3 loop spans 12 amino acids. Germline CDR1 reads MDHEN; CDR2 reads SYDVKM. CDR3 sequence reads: CASSLGWDTWEF. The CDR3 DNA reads TGTGCCAGCAGTTTGGGCTGGGACACCTGGGAATTC.

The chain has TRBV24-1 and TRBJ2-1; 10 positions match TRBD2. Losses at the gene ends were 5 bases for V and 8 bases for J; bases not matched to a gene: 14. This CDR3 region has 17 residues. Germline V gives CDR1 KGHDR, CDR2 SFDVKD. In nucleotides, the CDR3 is TGTGCCACCAGTGGAATTTTAGGCCTAGCGGGAGTGGATGAGCAGTTCTTC. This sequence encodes CATSGILGLAGVDEQFF.

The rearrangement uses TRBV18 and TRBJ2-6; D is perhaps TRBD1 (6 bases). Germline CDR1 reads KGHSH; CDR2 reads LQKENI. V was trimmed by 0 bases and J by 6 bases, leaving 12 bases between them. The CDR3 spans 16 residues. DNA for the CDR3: TGTGCCAGCTCACCACCGGGGGCCGAGGTGGCCAACGTCCTGACTTTC. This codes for CASSPPGAEVANVLTF.

The CDR3 region has the DNA TGCAGCGTTGAAGACAGGGGGCTTGGCTACACCTTC. Translated: CSVEDRGLGYTF. The V gene is TRBV29-1, the J gene TRBJ1-2; 8 bases map to TRBD1. J gave up 7 bases and V 0 bases, and 1 base lay outside the gene matches. The CDR3 has 12 residues. Germline V gene data show CDR1 as SQVTM and CDR2 as ANQGSEA.

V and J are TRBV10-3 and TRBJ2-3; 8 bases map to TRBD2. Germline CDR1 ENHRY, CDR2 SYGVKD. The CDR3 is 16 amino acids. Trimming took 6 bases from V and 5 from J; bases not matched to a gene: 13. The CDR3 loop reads CAISRTSPERIDTQYF. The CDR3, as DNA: TGTGCCATCAGCCGGACTAGCCCCGAGCGTATAGATACGCAGTATTTT.

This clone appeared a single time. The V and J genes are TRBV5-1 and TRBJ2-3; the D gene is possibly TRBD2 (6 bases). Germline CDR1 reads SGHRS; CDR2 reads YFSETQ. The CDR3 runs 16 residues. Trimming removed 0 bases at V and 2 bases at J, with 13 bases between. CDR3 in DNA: TGCGCCAGCAGCTTGGTGGCGGGGACCTTCACAGATACGCAGTATTTT. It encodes CASSLVAGTFTDTQYF.

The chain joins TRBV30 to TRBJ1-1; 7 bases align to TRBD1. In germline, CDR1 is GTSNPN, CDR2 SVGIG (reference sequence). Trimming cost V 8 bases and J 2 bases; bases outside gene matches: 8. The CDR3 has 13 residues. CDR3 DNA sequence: TGTGCCGGGCGCAGGGGGGTAAACACTGAAGCTTTCTTT. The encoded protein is CAGRRGVNTEAFF.

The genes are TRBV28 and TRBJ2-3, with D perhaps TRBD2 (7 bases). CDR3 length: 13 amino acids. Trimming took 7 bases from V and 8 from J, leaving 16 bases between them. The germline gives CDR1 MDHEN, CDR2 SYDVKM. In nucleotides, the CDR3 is TGTGCCAGCACCCTTGGGGGGGCTGCTACGCAGTATTTT. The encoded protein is CASTLGGAATQYF.

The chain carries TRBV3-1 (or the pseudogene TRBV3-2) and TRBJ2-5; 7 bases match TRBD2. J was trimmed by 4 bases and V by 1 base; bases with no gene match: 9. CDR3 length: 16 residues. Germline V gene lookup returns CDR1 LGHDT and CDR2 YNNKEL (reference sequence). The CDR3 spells CASSQGGGGGGETQYF. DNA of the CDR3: TGTGCCAGCAGCCAAGGGGGTGGCGGCGGGGGAGAGACCCAGTACTTC.

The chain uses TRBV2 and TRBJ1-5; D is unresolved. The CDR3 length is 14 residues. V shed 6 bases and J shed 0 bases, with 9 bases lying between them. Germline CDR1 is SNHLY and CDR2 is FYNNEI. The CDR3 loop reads CASSDDYSNQPQHF. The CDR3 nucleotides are TGTGCCAGCAGCGACGACTATAGCAATCAGCCCCAGCATTTT. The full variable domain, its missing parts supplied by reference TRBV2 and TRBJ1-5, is EPEVTQTPSHQVTQMGQEVILRCVPISNHLYFYWYRQILGQKVEFLVSFYNNEISEKSEIFDDQFSVERPDGSNFTLKIRSTKLEDSAMYFCASSDDYSNQPQHFGDGTRLSIL.

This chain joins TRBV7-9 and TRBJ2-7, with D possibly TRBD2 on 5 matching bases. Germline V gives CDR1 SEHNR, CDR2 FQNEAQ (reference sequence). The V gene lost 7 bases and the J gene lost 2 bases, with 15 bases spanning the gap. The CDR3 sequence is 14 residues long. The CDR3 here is CASTTDLGTYEQYF. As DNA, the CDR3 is TGTGCCAGCACCACGGACTTGGGGACCTACGAGCAGTACTTC.

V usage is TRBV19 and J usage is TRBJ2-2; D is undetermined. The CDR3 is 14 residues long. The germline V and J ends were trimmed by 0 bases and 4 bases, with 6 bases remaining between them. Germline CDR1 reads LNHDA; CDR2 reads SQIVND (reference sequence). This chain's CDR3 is CASSIEATTGELFF. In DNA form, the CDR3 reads TGTGCCAGTAGTATAGAAGCAACCACCGGGGAGCTGTTTTTT.

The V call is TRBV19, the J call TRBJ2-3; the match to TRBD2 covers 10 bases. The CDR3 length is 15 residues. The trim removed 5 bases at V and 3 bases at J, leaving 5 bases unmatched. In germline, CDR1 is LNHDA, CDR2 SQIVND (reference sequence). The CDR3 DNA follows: TGTGCCAGTAGTGCTCCAGCGGGAGGGACAGATACGCAGTATTTT. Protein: CASSAPAGGTDTQYF.

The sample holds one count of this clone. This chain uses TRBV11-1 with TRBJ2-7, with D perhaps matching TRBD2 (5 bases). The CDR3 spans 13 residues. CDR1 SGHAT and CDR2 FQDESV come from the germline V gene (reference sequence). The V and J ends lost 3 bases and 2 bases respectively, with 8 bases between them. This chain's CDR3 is CASSFSGAYEQYF. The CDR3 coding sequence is TGTGCCAGCAGCTTTTCCGGGGCCTACGAGCAGTACTTC.

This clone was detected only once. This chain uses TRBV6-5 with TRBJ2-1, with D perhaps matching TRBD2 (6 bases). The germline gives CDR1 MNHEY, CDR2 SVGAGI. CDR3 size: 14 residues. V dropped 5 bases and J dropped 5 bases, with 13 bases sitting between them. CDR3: CASSPLGGDNEQFF. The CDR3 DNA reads TGTGCCAGCAGTCCCCTCGGAGGGGACAATGAGCAGTTCTTC.